What follows describes a single T cell receptor (beta chain). Surgery cases with the highest brain T cell transcript signatures were chosen for sequencing. This CDR3 comprises 14 residues. Germline-derived CDR1 and CDR2 are WNHNN and SYGVQD (reference sequence). With V trimmed by 5 bases and J by 3 bases, 5 bases remained unmatched. Using immunoSEQ multiplex PCR, the repertoire was profiled, and TCRdb retains in-frame clones only, with some absent. The sample records 110,000 or so clones, 94% being singletons. The data were obtained in a study of brain T cells in children with intractable seizures. This rearrangement joins TRBV10-1 to TRBJ2-7; 9 bases are a match to TRBD1. Source: peripheral blood, taken at surgery. The clonotype was recovered from a boy younger than two with hemimegalencephaly and intractable seizures. The CDR3 loop is CASSTGGQFYEQYF. The CDR3 DNA reads as TGCGCCAGCAGTACAGGGGGCCAATTCTACGAGCAGTACTTC.